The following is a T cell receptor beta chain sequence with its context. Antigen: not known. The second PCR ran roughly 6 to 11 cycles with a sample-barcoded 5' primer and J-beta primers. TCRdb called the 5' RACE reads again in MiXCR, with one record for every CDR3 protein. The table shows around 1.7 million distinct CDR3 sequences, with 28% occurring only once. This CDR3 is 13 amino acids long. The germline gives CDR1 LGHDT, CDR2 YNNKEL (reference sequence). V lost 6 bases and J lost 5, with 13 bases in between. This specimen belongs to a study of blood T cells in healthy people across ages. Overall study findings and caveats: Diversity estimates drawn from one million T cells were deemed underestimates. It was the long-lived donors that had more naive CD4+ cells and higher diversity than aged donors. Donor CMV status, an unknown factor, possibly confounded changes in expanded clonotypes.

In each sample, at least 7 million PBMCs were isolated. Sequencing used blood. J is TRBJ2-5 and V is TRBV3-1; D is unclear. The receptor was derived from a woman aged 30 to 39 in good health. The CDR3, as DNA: TGTGCCAGCAGGTCTCTAGGATGGGAGACCCAGTACTTC. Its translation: CASRSLGWETQYF.